This TCR beta chain was profiled in a study of shared clonotypes between healthy human individuals. This CDR3 is 15 amino acids long. Trimming cost V 4 bases and J 0 bases, with 14 bases left between them. Germline lookup yields CDR1 SGHRS and CDR2 YFSETQ. This clone has just a few counts. Clones were sequenced by immunoSEQ multiplex PCR, and TCRdb holds only the in-frame ones, with some missing. The profile covers 2,500,000 or so clones, with 90% to 95% appearing a single time and over 0.12% taken by the ten largest. The source is a man younger than 35 in good health. Sequenced: naive CD4+ T cells sorted from blood. Subset defined: CD45RA+ positively selected. This chain connects TRBV5-1 to TRBJ2-7; weak D call: TRBD1 (7 bases). The chain's CDR3 is CASSQGDSPSYEQYF. DNA of the CDR3: TGCGCCAGCAGCCAGGGGGACTCCCCCTCCTACGAGCAGTACTTC.